This passage covers 22 T cell receptor beta chains from one sample sequenced in a study of shared clonotypes between healthy human individuals. Naive CD8 cells were CD45RO-negative, positively selected for CCR7, excluding terminally differentiated effector memory CD45RA+ cells. Clones were read by immunoSEQ multiplex PCR, and TCRdb kept only the in-frame ones, dropping some. This sample has fewer than 800,000 clones, with 92% found just once. Input material: naive CD8+ T cells sorted from blood. Receptors were obtained from a man in his thirties or forties in good health.

This chain links TRBV18 with TRBJ2-1, with 10 nucleotides matching TRBD1. This CDR3 has 19 amino acids. The V gene's germline CDR1 is KGHSH and CDR2 LQKENI. V shed 3 bases and J 4 bases; nucleotides not matched to a gene: 15. CDR3 sequence: CASSPWETGGPTAYNEQFF. Here the CDR3 DNA reads TGTGCCAGCTCACCCTGGGAGACAGGGGGCCCCACCGCTTACAATGAGCAGTTCTTC.

The chain carries TRBV6-5 and TRBJ1-3; 7 nucleotides agree with TRBD1. Germline V lookup: CDR1 MNHEY, CDR2 SVGAGI. This CDR3 contains 16 residues. Germline trimming cut 0 bases from V and 5 bases from J; bases unmatched to any gene: 7. The CDR3, as DNA: TGTGCCAGCAGTTACTCGATTACAGGGGATCGAAACACCATATATTTT. Translated, it gives CASSYSITGDRNTIYF.

The rearrangement links TRBV5-6 to TRBJ2-7; possibly TRBD1 for D (5 bases). Trimming took 1 base from V and 5 from J, leaving 13 bases between them. Germline-derived CDR1 and CDR2 are SGHDT and YYEEEE. This CDR3 region has 14 residues. The CDR3 DNA sequence: TGTGCCAGCAGCTTGTGGGGCAGTCCCAACGAGCAGTACTTC. It specifies CASSLWGSPNEQYF.

The V gene is TRBV7-9, the J gene TRBJ2-5; TRBD1 aligns across 12 bases. V lost 5 bases, J lost 6 bases, and 4 bases stayed unmatched. Germline CDR1 and CDR2: SEHNR and FQNEAQ (reference sequence). The CDR3 is 14 amino acids. The CDR3 loop reads CASSAGQGAKTQYF. The DNA of the CDR3 is TGTGCCAGCAGCGCGGGACAGGGGGCGAAGACCCAGTACTTC.

The V gene is TRBV11-3, the J gene TRBJ2-7; D is possibly TRBD1 (6 bases). V gave up 4 bases and J gave up 2 bases, with 12 bases separating them. Germline CDR1 is SGHNT and CDR2 is YENEEA. The CDR3 runs to 14 residues. CDR3 nucleotide sequence: TGTGCCAGCAGCTCCACTCGGACAGCCTACGAGCAGTACTTC. This translates into CASSSTRTAYEQYF. The full variable domain, rest sourced from reference TRBV11-3 and TRBJ2-7, is EAGVVQSPRYKIIEKKQPVAFWCNPISGHNTLYWYLQNLGQGPELLIRYENEEAVDDSQLPKDRFSAERLKGVDSTLKIQPAELGDSAVYLCASSSTRTAYEQYFGPGTRLTVT.

The V and J genes are TRBV5-1 and TRBJ1-1; 7 nucleotides agree with TRBD1. Germline lookup yields CDR1 SGHRS and CDR2 YFSETQ. CDR3 size: 18 residues. Unmatched junction bases numbered 14, after V lost 2 bases and J lost 1 base. CDR3 bases: TGCGCCAGCAGCTTCGACAGGGTCTCGCTTGGGAGGAACACTGAAGCTTTCTTT. Protein sequence: CASSFDRVSLGRNTEAFF.

This chain uses TRBV15 with TRBJ2-7, with D perhaps given as TRBD1 or TRBD2 (5 bases each). V was pared by 8 bases and J by 7 bases, with 18 bases between. The CDR3 is made up of 13 amino acids. Germline CDR1 reads LNHNV; CDR2 reads YYDKDF (reference sequence). CDR3 sequence: CATSGTLLGEQYF. Here the CDR3 DNA reads TGTGCCACCTCCGGGACCCTTCTGGGGGAGCAGTACTTC.

The V gene is TRBV5-1, the J gene TRBJ2-3; D unclear. V dropped 0 bases and J dropped 2 bases, with 10 bases sitting between them. This CDR3 is 15 amino acids long. Germline V lookup: CDR1 SGHRS, CDR2 YFSETQ. The CDR3 sequence: CASSLGVGTTDTQYF. The CDR3 nucleotides are TGCGCCAGCAGCTTGGGCGTGGGAACCACAGATACGCAGTATTTT. Looking up the rest from reference TRBV5-1 and TRBJ2-3 gives the full variable domain: KAGVTQTPRYLIKTRGQQVTLSCSPISGHRSVSWYQQTPGQGLQFLFEYFSETQRNKGNFPGRFSGRQFSNSRSEMNVSTLELGDSALYLCASSLGVGTTDTQYFGPGTRLTVL.

The gene calls are TRBV9 and TRBJ1-1; D possibly corresponds to TRBD1 (5 bases). The CDR3 has 14 residues. CDR1 is SGDLS, CDR2 YYNGEE, per germline. Trimming removed 4 bases from V and 0 bases from J, with 10 bases in between. CDR3 sequence: CASSLGVMNTEAFF. As DNA, the CDR3 is TGTGCCAGCAGCTTAGGGGTTATGAACACTGAAGCTTTCTTT.

Turning to this clone: The sample carries other DNA sequences with the same CDR3. The chain is built from TRBV7-9 and TRBJ2-7; D is ambiguous. The CDR3 sequence is 12 residues long. V shed 1 base and J shed 5 bases, with 6 bases lying between them. Per the germline V gene, CDR1 is SEHNR and CDR2 is FQNEAQ (reference sequence). The CDR3 sequence: CASSLGSNEQYF. CDR3 DNA: TGTGCCAGCAGCTTAGGTTCCAACGAGCAGTACTTC.

This clone occurred once. Here the CDR3 reads CASSPEGPDTQYF. CDR3 DNA: TGTGCCAGCAGCCCCGAGGGCCCAGATACGCAGTATTTT. The chain has TRBV13 and TRBJ2-3; perhaps TRBD2 as D (5 bases). The germline V gene has CDR1 PRHDT and CDR2 FYEKMQ (reference sequence). CDR3 length equals 13 residues. Trimming cost V 5 bases and J 4 bases, with 10 bases left between them.

V gene TRBV27 combines with J gene TRBJ2-5, with 8 bases that match TRBD1. V lost 7 bases to trimming and J lost 3 bases; unmatched junction nucleotides: 7. The CDR3 consists of 14 residues. CDR1 MNHEY and CDR2 SMNVEV come from the germline V gene (reference sequence). CDR3 region: CASKRVTGEETQYF. The CDR3 DNA sequence: TGTGCCAGCAAACGGGTGACAGGGGAAGAGACCCAGTACTTC.

CDR3 sequence reads: CASSLYSRSEAFF. As DNA, the CDR3 is TGTGCCAGCAGTTTATATTCGCGGAGTGAAGCTTTCTTT. The rearrangement links TRBV27 to TRBJ1-1; D remains unclear. This CDR3 has 13 residues. V gave up 1 base and J gave up 7 bases, with 10 bases separating them. Germline V gives CDR1 MNHEY, CDR2 SMNVEV (reference sequence).

The genes are TRBV7-8 and TRBJ1-2, with a tentative D call TRBD1 (6 bases). There are 16 residues in the CDR3. Germline values: CDR1 SGHVS, CDR2 FQNEAQ. V was shortened by 1 base and J by 2 bases, with 14 bases between the two germline ends. The CDR3 bases are TGTGCCAGCAGCTTAGGGACAGACTTGTTAAACTATGGCTACACCTTC. Amino acid sequence: CASSLGTDLLNYGYTF.

This chain links TRBV5-1 with TRBJ1-1; 7 bases are a match to TRBD1. Per the germline V gene, CDR1 is SGHRS and CDR2 is YFSETQ. This CDR3 region has 15 residues. The trim removed 4 bases at V and 0 bases at J, leaving 6 bases unmatched. The CDR3 loop is CASSPWDSMNTEAFF. The CDR3 nucleotides are TGCGCCAGCAGCCCGTGGGACAGCATGAACACTGAAGCTTTCTTT.

This sequence joins TRBV19 and TRBJ2-3; no reliable D call. Germline assignment: CDR1 LNHDA and CDR2 SQIVND (reference sequence). The CDR3 extends over 12 amino acids. The V end was cut by 5 bases, the J end by 2 bases, with 5 bases between. Here the CDR3 reads CASSRTTDTQYF. The CDR3, as DNA: TGTGCCAGTAGTCGGACCACAGATACGCAGTATTTT.

The chain couples TRBV6-5 to TRBJ1-2; D is uncertain. There are 10 residues in the CDR3. Trimming took off 2 bases at V and 7 bases at J, with 2 bases between the two ends. Germline CDR1 MNHEY, CDR2 SVGAGI. CDR3 sequence reads: CASSYVGYTF. As DNA, the CDR3 is TGTGCCAGCAGTTACGTTGGCTACACCTTC.

This chain uses TRBV2 with TRBJ2-7, with no clear D. This CDR3 is built from 13 residues. V was cut by 6 bases and J by 2 bases, with 11 bases left in between. CDR1 and CDR2 from the germline V gene are SNHLY and FYNNEI. The CDR3 reads CASRTGHAYEQYF. The CDR3 bases are TGTGCCAGCAGGACCGGGCATGCCTACGAGCAGTACTTC. Together with reference TRBV2 and TRBJ2-7, the CDR3 gives the full variable domain: EPEVTQTPSHQVTQMGQEVILRCVPISNHLYFYWYRQILGQKVEFLVSFYNNEISEKSEIFDDQFSVERPDGSNFTLKIRSTKLEDSAMYFCASRTGHAYEQYFGPGTRLTVT.

The genes are TRBV27 and TRBJ2-1; weak D call: TRBD1 (7 bases). Germline V gene sequence: CDR1 MNHEY, CDR2 SMNVEV (reference sequence). The ends were cut back, 6 bases at V and 8 bases at J, with 23 bases in the middle. This CDR3 is built from 16 residues. The CDR3 sequence is CASSPRGAGMGDEQFF. CDR3 nucleotides: TGTGCCAGCAGCCCCAGGGGGGCGGGAATGGGGGATGAGCAGTTCTTC.

The V call is TRBV5-5, the J call TRBJ1-2, with a weak D call TRBD1 (5 bases). The CDR3 loop spans 16 amino acids. V shed 1 base and J shed 6 bases, with 19 bases lying between them. The germline V gene encodes CDR1 SGHKS and CDR2 YYEKEE (reference sequence). CDR3 bases: TGTGCCAGCAGCTTGCTAAATGAAGGGACCGCGGATGGCTACACCTTC. It codes for CASSLLNEGTADGYTF.

This clone has only one observation. The chain has TRBV30 and TRBJ1-1; perhaps TRBD1 as D (5 bases). Germline values: CDR1 GTSNPN, CDR2 SVGIG (reference sequence). This CDR3 has 13 residues. The germline V and J ends were trimmed by 2 bases and 4 bases, with 11 bases remaining between them. The CDR3 spells CAWSLTGATEAFF. CDR3 sequence (DNA): TGTGCCTGGAGTCTTACTGGGGCCACTGAAGCTTTCTTT.

This chain uses TRBV4-2 with TRBJ1-4; D might be TRBD1 (5 bases). Germline CDR1 LGHNA, CDR2 YNFKEQ. Trimming took off 0 bases at V and 2 bases at J, with 7 bases between the two ends. The CDR3 has 15 amino acids. In DNA, the CDR3 is TGTGCCAGCAGCCAAGAGGGGACTACTAATGAAAAACTGTTTTTT. This sequence encodes CASSQEGTTNEKLFF.